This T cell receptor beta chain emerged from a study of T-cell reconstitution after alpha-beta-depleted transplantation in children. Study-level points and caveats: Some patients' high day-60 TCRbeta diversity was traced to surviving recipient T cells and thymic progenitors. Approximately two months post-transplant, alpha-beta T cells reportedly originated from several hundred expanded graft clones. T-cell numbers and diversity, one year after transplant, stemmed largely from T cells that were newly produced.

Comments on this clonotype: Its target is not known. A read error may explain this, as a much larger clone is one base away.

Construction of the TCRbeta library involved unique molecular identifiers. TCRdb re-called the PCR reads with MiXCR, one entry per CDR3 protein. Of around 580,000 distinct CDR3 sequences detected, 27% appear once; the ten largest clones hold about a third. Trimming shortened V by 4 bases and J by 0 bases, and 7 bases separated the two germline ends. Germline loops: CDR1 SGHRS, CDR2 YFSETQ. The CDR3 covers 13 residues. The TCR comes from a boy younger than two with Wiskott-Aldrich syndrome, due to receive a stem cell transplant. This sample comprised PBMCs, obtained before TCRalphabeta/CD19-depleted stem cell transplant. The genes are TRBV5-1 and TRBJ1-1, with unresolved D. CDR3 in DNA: TGCGCCAGCAGCCGAAATATGAACACTGAAGCTTTCTTT. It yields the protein CASSRNMNTEAFF.